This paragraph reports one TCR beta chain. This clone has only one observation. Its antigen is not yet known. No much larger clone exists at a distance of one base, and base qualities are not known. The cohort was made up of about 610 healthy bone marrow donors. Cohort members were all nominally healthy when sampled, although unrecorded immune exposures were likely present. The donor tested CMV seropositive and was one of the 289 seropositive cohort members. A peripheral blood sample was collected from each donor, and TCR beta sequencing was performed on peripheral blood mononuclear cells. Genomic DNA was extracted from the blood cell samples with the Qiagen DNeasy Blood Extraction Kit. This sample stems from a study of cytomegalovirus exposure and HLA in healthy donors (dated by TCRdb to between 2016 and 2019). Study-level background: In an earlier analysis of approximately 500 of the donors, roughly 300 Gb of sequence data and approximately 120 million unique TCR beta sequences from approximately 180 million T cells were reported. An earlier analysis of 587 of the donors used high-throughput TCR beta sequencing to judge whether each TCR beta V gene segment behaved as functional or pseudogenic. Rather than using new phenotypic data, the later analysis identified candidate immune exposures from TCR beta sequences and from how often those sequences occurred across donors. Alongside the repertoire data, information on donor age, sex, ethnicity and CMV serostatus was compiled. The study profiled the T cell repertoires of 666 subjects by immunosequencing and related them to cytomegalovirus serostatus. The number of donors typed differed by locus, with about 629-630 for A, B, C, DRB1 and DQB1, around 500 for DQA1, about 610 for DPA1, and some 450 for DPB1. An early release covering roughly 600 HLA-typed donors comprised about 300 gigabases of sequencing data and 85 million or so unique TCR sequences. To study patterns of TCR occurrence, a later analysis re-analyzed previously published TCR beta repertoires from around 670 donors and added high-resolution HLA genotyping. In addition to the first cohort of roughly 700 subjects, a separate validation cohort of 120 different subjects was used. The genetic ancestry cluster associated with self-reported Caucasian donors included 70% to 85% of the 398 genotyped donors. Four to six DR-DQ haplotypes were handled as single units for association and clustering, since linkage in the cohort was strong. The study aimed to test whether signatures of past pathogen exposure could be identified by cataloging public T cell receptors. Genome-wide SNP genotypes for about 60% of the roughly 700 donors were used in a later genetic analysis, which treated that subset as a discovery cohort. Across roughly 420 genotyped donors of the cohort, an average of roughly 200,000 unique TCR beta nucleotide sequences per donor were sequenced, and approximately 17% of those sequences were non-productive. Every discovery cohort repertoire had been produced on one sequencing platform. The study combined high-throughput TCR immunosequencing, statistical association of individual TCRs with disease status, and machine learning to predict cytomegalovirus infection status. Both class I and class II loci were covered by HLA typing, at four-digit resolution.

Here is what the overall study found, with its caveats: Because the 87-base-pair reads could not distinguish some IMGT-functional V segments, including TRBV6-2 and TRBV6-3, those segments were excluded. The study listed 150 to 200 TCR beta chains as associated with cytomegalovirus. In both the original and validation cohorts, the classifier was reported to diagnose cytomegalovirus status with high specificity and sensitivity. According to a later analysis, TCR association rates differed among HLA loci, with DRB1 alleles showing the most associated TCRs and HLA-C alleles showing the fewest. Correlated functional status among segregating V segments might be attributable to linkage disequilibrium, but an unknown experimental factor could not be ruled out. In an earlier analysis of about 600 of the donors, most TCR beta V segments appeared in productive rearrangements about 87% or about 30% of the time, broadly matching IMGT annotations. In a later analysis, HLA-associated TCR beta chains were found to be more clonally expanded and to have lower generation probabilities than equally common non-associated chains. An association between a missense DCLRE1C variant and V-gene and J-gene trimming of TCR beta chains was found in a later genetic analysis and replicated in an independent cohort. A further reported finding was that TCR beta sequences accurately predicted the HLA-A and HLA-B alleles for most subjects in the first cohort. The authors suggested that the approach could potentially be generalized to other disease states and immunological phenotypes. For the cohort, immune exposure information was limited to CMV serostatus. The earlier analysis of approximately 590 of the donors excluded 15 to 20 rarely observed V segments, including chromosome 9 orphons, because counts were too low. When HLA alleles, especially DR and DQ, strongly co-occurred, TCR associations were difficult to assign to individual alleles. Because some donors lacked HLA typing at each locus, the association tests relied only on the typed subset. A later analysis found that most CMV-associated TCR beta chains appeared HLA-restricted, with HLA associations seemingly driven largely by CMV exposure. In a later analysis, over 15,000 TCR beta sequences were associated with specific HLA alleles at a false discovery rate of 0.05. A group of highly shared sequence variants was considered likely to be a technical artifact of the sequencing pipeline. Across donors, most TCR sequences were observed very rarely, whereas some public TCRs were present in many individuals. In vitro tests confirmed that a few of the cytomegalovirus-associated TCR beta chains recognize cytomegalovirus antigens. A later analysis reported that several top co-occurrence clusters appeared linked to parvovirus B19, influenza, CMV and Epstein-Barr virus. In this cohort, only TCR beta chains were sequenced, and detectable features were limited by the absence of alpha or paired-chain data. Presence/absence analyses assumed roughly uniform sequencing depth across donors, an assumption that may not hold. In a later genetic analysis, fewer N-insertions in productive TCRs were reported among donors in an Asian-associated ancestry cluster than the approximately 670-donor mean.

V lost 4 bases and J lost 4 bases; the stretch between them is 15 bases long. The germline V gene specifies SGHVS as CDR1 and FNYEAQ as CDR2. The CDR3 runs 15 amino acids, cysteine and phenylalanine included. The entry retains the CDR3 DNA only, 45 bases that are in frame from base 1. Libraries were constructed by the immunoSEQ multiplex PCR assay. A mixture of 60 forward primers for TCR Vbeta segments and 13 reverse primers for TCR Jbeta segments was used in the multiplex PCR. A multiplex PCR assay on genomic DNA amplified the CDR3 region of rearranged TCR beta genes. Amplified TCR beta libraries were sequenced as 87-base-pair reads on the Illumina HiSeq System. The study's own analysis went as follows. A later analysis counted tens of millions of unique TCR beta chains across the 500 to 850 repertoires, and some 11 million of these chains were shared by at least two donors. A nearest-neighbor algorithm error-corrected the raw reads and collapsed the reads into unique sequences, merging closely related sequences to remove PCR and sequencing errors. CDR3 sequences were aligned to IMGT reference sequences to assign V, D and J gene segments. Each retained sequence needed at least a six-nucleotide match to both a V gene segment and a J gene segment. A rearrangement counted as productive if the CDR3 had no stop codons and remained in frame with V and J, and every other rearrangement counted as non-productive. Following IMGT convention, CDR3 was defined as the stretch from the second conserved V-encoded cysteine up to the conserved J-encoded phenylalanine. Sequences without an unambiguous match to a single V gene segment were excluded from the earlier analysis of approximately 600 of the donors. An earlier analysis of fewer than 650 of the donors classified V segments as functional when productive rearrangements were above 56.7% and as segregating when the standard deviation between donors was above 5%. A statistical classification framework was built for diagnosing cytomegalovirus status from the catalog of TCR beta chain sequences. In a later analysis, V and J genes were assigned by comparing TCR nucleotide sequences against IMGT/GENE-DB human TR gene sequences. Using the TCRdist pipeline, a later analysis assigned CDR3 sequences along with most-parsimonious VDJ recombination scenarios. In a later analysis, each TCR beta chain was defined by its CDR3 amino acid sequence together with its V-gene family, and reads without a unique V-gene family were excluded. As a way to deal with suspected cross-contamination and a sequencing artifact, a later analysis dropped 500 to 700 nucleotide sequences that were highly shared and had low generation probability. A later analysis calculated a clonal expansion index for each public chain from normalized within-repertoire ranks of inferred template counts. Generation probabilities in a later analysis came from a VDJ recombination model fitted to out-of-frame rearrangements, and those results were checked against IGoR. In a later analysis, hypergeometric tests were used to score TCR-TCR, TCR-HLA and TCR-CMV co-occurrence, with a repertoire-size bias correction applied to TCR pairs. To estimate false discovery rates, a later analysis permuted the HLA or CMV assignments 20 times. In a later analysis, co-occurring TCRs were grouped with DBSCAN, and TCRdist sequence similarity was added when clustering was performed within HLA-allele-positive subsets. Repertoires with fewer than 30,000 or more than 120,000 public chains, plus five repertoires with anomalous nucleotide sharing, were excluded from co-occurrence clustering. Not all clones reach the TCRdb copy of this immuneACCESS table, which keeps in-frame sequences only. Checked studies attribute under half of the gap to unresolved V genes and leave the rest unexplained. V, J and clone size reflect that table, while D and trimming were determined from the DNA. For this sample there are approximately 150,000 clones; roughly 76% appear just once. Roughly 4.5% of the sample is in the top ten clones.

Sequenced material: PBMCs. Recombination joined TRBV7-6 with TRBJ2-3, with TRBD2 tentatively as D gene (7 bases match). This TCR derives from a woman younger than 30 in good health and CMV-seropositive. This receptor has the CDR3 CASSSPGEGADTQYF. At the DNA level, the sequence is TGTGCCAGCAGCTCACCGGGGGAGGGGGCAGATACGCAGTATTTT.